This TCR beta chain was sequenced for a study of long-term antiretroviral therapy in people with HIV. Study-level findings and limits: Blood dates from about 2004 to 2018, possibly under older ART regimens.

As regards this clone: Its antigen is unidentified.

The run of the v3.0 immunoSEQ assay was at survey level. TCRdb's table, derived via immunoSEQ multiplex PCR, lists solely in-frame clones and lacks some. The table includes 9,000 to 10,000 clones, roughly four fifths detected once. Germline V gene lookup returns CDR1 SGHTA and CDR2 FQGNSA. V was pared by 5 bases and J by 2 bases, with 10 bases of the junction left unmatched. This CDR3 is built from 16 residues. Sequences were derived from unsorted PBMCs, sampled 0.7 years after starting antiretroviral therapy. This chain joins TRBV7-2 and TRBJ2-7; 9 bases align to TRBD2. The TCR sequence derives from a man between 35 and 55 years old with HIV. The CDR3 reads CASSPPPGGRAYEQYF. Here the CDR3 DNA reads TGTGCCAGCAGCCCGCCCCCTGGCGGGAGGGCCTACGAGCAGTACTTC.